This T cell receptor beta chain is from a study of PD-1 blockade in classical Hodgkin lymphoma. Across the whole study: Nivolumab 3 mg/kg was given intravenously every 2 weeks. The study, taken as a whole, reports: At baseline, newly diagnosed patients reportedly showed less TCR diversity than healthy donors.

As for this clone: Its antigen is currently unknown.

Sequencing used immunoSEQ multiplex PCR; TCRdb keeps in-frame clones, though not all of them. The table lists about 150,000 clones, about four fifths of them singletons. Each patient experienced a relapse that followed autologous stem cell transplantation, and brentuximab vedotin exposure varied. Best outcomes ranged across complete response, partial response and progressive disease. With 2 bases clipped from V and 3 bases from J, the junction kept 11 bases outside the gene matches. The CDR3 totals 19 residues. Germline assignment: CDR1 MGHRA and CDR2 YSYEKL. The origin of this receptor is a human donor with classical Hodgkin lymphoma. The sequenced sample was peripheral blood mononuclear cells (PBMCs), obtained before the second cycle of nivolumab. The chain couples TRBV4-1 to TRBJ2-2; TRBD2 agrees at 11 bases. The CDR3 sequence: CASSQRNSGTSGYTGELFF. CDR3 nucleotides: TGCGCCAGCAGCCAAAGAAACTCCGGGACTAGCGGATACACCGGGGAGCTGTTTTTT.